This TCR beta chain came from a study of blood T cell repertoires in COVID-19. Study-level information: From the United States, Italy and Spain came samples of acute and convalescent COVID-19. Sample material is recorded as cDNA or gDNA derived from T cells, B-cell-depleted T cells, or PBMCs.

This clone came up a few times. The CDR3 covers 15 residues. CDR1 and CDR2 (germline): LNHDA, SQIVND (reference sequence). The V gene lost 3 bases and the J gene lost 4 bases, with 10 bases spanning the gap. Methods used by the authors: Estimates of nucleated cell counts were drawn from the amplification of reference gene primers. Some clones are missing from TCRdb's copy, which holds only in-frame ones; the method was immunoSEQ multiplex PCR. V and J calls plus clone size are reproduced from that table; the DNA served to infer D and trimming. The profile shows roughly 80,000 clones, around nine tenths of them singletons.

This sequence was found in an elderly woman with acute or convalescent COVID-19. Sequencing input: peripheral blood. The chain recombines TRBV19 with TRBJ2-6; D possibly corresponds to TRBD2 (7 bases). CDR3 loop: CASSIRGAGANVLTF. The CDR3 bases are TGTGCCAGTAGTATCCGGGGGGCCGGGGCCAACGTCCTGACTTTC.